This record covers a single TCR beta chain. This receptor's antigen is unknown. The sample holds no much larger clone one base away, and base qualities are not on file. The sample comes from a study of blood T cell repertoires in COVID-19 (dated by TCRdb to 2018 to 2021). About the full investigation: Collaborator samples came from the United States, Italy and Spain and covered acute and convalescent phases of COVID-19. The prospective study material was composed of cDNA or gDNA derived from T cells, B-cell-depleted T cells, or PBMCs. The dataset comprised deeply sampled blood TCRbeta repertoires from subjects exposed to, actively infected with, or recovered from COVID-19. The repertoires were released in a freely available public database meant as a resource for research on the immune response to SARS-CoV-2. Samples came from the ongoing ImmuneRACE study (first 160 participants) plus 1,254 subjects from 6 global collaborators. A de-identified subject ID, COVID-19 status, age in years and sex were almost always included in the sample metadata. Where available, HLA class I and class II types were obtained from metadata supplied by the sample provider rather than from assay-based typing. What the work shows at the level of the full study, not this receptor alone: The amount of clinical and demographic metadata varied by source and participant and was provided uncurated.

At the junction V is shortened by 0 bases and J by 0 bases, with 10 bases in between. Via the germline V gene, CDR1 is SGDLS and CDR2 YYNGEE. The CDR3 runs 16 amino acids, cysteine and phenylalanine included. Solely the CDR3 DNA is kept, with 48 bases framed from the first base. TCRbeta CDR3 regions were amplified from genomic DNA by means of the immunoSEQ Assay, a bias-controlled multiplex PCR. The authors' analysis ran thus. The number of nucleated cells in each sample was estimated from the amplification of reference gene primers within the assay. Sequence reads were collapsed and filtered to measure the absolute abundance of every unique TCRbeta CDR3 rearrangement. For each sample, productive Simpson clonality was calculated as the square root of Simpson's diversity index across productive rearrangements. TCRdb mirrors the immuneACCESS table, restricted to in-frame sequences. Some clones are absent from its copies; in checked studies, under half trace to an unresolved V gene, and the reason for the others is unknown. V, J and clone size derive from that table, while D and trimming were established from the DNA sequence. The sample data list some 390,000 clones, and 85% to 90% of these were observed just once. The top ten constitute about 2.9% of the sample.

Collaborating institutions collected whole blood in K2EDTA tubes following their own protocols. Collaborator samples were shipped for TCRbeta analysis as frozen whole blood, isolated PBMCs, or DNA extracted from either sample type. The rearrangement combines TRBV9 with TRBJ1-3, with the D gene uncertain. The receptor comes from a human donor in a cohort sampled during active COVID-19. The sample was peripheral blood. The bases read TGTGCCAGCAGCGTAGGTCCCGAGAACTCTGGAAACACCATATATTTT. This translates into CASSVGPENSGNTIYF. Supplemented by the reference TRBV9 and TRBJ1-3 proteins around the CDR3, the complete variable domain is DSGVTQTPKHLITATGQRVTLRCSPRSGDLSVYWYQQSLDQGLQFLIQYYNGEERAKGNILERFSAQQFPDLHSELNLSSLELGDSALYFCASSVGPENSGNTIYFGEGSWLTVV.